This TCR beta chain is from a study of blood T cell repertoires in COVID-19. Study-wide context: Samples of COVID-19 (acute and convalescent) were obtained from the United States, Italy and Spain. PBMCs, B-cell-depleted T cells, or T cells were the source of the cDNA or gDNA that made up the material.

Methods used by the authors: By means of reference gene primer amplification, nucleated cell counts were estimated. Assay: immunoSEQ multiplex PCR; the TCRdb copy retains only in-frame clones and omits some. Clone size and the V and J calls come from that table; the DNA yielded D and trimming. The data show over 85,000 clones, with around 73% seen just once and about 9.6% held by the top ten. V shed 6 bases and J 1 base; nucleotides not matched to a gene: 5. The germline V gene has CDR1 SGHRS and CDR2 YFSETQ. This CDR3 is built from 14 residues. This clone was recorded only once. This rearrangement joins TRBV5-1 to TRBJ2-7; 9 bases match TRBD1. The sequencing sample was made of peripheral blood. The sequence derives from a man aged 55 to 70 with active or convalescent COVID-19. CDR3 DNA: TGCGCCAGCAACTCCGGGACAGGGTCCTACGAGCAGTACTTC. Translation: CASNSGTGSYEQYF. Full variable domain (missing parts from reference TRBV5-1 and TRBJ2-7): KAGVTQTPRYLIKTRGQQVTLSCSPISGHRSVSWYQQTPGQGLQFLFEYFSETQRNKGNFPGRFSGRQFSNSRSEMNVSTLELGDSALYLCASNSGTGSYEQYFGPGTRLTVT.